The rows below give T cell receptor beta chains drawn from one sample of a study of T-cell memory formation after mild COVID-19. Using its own MiXCR run on the 5' RACE reads, TCRdb lists one record per CDR3 protein. The sample gives around 340,000 distinct CDR3 sequences, around 15% of which show up once; under 25% is in the top ten. Sequenced material: PBMCs or a T cell subset sorted from them (not recorded which). The receptor source for this set is a man younger than 35 who had mild COVID-19 (a few samples of this study predate the infection). Cell type and time point are not known. Both conserved end residues are part of each CDR3. The D gene is left open where the match is weak. Size is omitted from some rows. Given values are once, few, many or a class for expanded clones.

clone_size | j_call | d_call | v_call | cdr3_aa | cdr3_nt
. | TRBJ1-1 | . | TRBV7-6 | CASSLASGQGLDTEAFF | TGTGCCAGCAGCTTAGCGTCCGGTCAGGGATTGGACACTGAAGCTTTCTTT
few | TRBJ2-2 | . | TRBV5-5 | CASSSPVNTGELFF | TGTGCCAGCAGCTCACCAGTGAACACCGGGGAGCTGTTTTTT
. | TRBJ2-7 | TRBD1 | TRBV6-2/TRBV6-3 | CASRPPGTGAYEQYF | TGTGCCAGCAGGCCCCCCGGGACAGGGGCCTACGAGCAGTACTTC
. | TRBJ2-2 | . | TRBV6-2/TRBV6-3 | CASSYFGGRTGELFF | TGTGCCAGCAGTTACTTCGGGGGGCGCACCGGGGAGCTGTTTTTT
. | TRBJ2-5 | TRBD2 | TRBV6-6 | CASSQTSGGTLGETQYF | TGTGCCAGCAGTCAAACTAGCGGGGGGACCCTCGGGGAGACCCAGTACTTC
. | TRBJ2-2 | . | TRBV28 | CASSAHWHGELFF | TGTGCCAGCAGTGCGCACTGGCACGGGGAGCTGTTTTTT
. | TRBJ2-7 | . | TRBV2 | CAVIGWEYYEQYF | TGTGCCGTTATAGGGTGGGAATACTACGAGCAGTACTTC
few | TRBJ1-1 | TRBD1 | TRBV20-1 | CSATGGSTEAFF | TGCAGTGCTACAGGGGGCAGTACTGAAGCTTTCTTT
. | TRBJ2-2 | . | TRBV27 | CASSPGQFTGELFF | TGTGCCAGCAGTCCCGGACAGTTTACCGGGGAGCTGTTTTTT
. | TRBJ2-1 | . | TRBV10-3 | CATDPGPWGHNEQFF | TGTGCCACGGACCCGGGACCTTGGGGGCACAATGAGCAGTTCTTC
few | TRBJ2-1 | . | TRBV11-2 | CASSFSPNNEQFF | TGTGCCAGCAGCTTTAGCCCTAACAATGAGCAGTTCTTC
few | TRBJ1-2 | . | TRBV7-9 | CASSPVAGLYGYTF | TGTGCCAGCAGCCCCGTTGCAGGACTCTATGGCTACACCTTC
. | TRBJ1-4 | . | TRBV3-1 | CASSARGIRGKLFF | TGTGCCAGCAGCGCTCGGGGAATTAGGGGAAAACTGTTTTTT
. | TRBJ2-1 | TRBD2 | TRBV27 | CASSRSGGGNEQFF | TGTGCCAGCAGTAGGAGTGGCGGGGGCAATGAGCAGTTCTTC
. | TRBJ2-1 | . | TRBV5-6 | CASSPGSRNEQFF | TGTGCCAGCAGCCCCGGAAGTAGGAATGAGCAGTTCTTC
. | TRBJ1-1 | . | TRBV28 | CASSQTHTEAFF | TGTGCCAGCAGTCAGACCCACACTGAAGCTTTCTTT